This is a list of T cell receptor beta chains from one sample in a study of blood T cell repertoires in COVID-19. Sequencing used immunoSEQ multiplex PCR; TCRdb keeps in-frame clones, though not all of them. The sample yields more than 35,000 clones, just under 70% seen once. What was sequenced was peripheral blood. These receptors were collected from an elderly man with acute or convalescent COVID-19. CDR3s include the opening cysteine and the closing phenylalanine or tryptophan. A D gene is named only where the DNA matches it firmly. The size entry is marked missing in some rows and otherwise reads once, few, many or a size class.

>TRBJ2-7|-|-|TRBV14
TGTGCCAGCAGCCCGCGGGGTCTATACTCAAGCTACGAGCAGTACTTC
CASSPRGLYSSYEQYF
>TRBJ1-1|-|-|TRBV7-9
TGTGCCAGCAGCTCCCGGGAGAACACTGAAGCTTTCTTT
CASSSRENTEAFF
>TRBJ2-1|few|-|TRBV19
TGTGCCAGTAGTATAGGACTGAGCAATGAGCAGTTCTTC
CASSIGLSNEQFF
>TRBJ2-5|few|TRBD1|TRBV11-2
TGTGCCAGCAGCGCCGGACAGGGCCAAGAGACCCAGTACTTC
CASSAGQGQETQYF
>TRBJ1-5|few|TRBD1|TRBV6-5
TGTGCCAGCAGTTACGGACAGGGGAGGCAGCCCCAGCATTTT
CASSYGQGRQPQHF
>TRBJ2-3|few|TRBD2|TRBV6-1
TGTGCCAGCAGTGCTCGGACTAGCGGGATAAGCACAGATACGCAGTATTTT
CASSARTSGISTDTQYF
>TRBJ1-1|-|-|TRBV5-5
TGTGCCAGCAGCATGAGGACAGTGAACACTGAAGCTTTCTTT
CASSMRTVNTEAFF
>TRBJ1-1|few|TRBD1|TRBV4-1
TGCGCCAGCAGCCAGGGAGAGGGGGCGGTCACTGAAGCTTTCTTT
CASSQGEGAVTEAFF
>TRBJ1-2|-|-|TRBV30
TGTGCCTGGAGTCTACCGCGGGTTTATGGCTACACCTTC
CAWSLPRVYGYTF
>TRBJ1-2|-|TRBD1|TRBV6-5
TGTGCCAGCAGTACAAGGACAGGAACTAACTATGGCTACACCTTC
CASSTRTGTNYGYTF
>TRBJ1-2|once|-|TRBV27
TGTGCCAGCAGGAAGAATGCCGGGACAAACTATGGCTACACCTTC
CASRKNAGTNYGYTF
>TRBJ1-4|-|-|TRBV10-3
TGTGCCACCCAGGCCCCAGGTGTCGAAAAACTGTTTTTT
CATQAPGVEKLFF
>TRBJ1-1|-|-|TRBV15
TGTGCCACCAGCAGAGATCGTGTGAACACTGAAGCTTTCTTT
CATSRDRVNTEAFF
>TRBJ2-1|-|-|TRBV24-1
TGTGCCACCAGTGATTTGAGGCAGGGAGGTGAGCAGTTCTTC
CATSDLRQGGEQFF
>TRBJ1-3|few|-|TRBV19
TGTGCCAGTAGTATTGACAGCTCTGGAAACACCATATATTTT
CASSIDSSGNTIYF
>TRBJ1-2|-|-|TRBV14
TGTGCCAGCAGCCTGGGCGGGGGGGTGTATGGCTACACCTTC
CASSLGGGVYGYTF
>TRBJ2-7|-|-|TRBV6-2/TRBV6-3
TGTGCCAGCAGTTACGGGGATACTGGGAGGCGGGAGCAGTACTTC
CASSYGDTGRREQYF